The source of this T cell receptor (beta chain) is a study of CD8 T cells in ankylosing spondylitis. Each CDR3 protein gets one entry after TCRdb re-called the 5' RACE reads with MiXCR. Here the sample spans approximately 200,000 distinct CDR3 sequences, around 13% being singletons. The CDR3 has 16 amino acids. Per the germline V gene, CDR1 is MNHEY and CDR2 is SVGAGI. Trimming pared 4 bases from V and 3 bases from J, leaving 18 bases between. Regarding the study as a whole: CD8+ disease-linked clones were present at relatively low frequencies in blood.

Only a few counts were recorded for this clonotype. What it binds is not known. The chain couples TRBV6-5 to TRBJ1-1, with D unresolved. This TCR was sampled from a male donor with ankylosing spondylitis or in good health (not recorded which). Sequenced input: blood, either unsorted or a sorted T cell fraction (not recorded which). CDR3 region: CASSFQEGNLYTEAFF. Here the CDR3 DNA reads TGTGCCAGCAGTTTCCAAGAGGGTAACCTTTACACTGAAGCTTTCTTT.